This TCR beta chain emerged from a study of cytomegalovirus exposure and HLA in healthy donors. A multiplex PCR was run with 60 Vbeta primers and 13 Jbeta primers. The table came from immunoSEQ multiplex PCR; TCRdb's copy has only in-frame clones and leaves some out. The sample consists of 150,000 to 200,000 clones, 82% of them appearing once. Study-wide results and limits: Productive rates of about 90% or about 30% were seen for most TCR beta V segments in an earlier analysis.

Of note for this clone: Its antigen is currently unknown.

This CDR3 region has 18 residues. The V and J ends lost 1 base and 0 bases, in that order; junction bases with no gene match: 9. Germline V gene data show CDR1 as SNHLY and CDR2 as FYNNEI. The sample consisted of PBMCs. The chain joins TRBV2 to TRBJ2-1; TRBD1 agrees at 7 bases. The TCR was taken from a woman in her fifties or sixties in good health and CMV-seronegative. The CDR3 sequence is CASSEGTGLLSSYNEQFF. CDR3 bases: TGTGCCAGCAGTGAAGGGACAGGCCTCCTTAGCTCCTACAATGAGCAGTTCTTC.